Listed below are T cell receptor beta chains from one sample, sequenced in a study of T-cell reconstitution after alpha-beta-depleted transplantation in children. A single record per CDR3 protein comes from TCRdb applying MiXCR to the PCR reads. This table holds fewer than 550,000 distinct CDR3 sequences, approximately 11% found once. The input for sequencing was PBMCs from the stem cell graft donor, taken from the stem cell graft. The source is a human donor who donated a stem cell graft to a child with acute myeloid leukemia. Both conserved end residues are part of each CDR3. D genes are given only for firm matches. Expanded clones are given a class, and other clones once, few, many or no size at all.

J gene	D gene	V gene	clone size	CDR3 protein	CDR3 DNA
TRBJ2-2	.	TRBV4-2	few	CASSQDGGEVAGELFF	TGTGCCAGCAGCCAAGATGGGGGAGAGGTAGCCGGGGAGCTGTTTTTT
TRBJ2-1	TRBD2	TRBV30	.	CAWSSLAGGEQFF	TGTGCCTGGAGTTCATTAGCGGGAGGTGAGCAGTTCTTC
TRBJ1-1	TRBD1	TRBV5-1	.	CASSLPRTGKDTEAFF	TGCGCCAGCAGCTTGCCCAGGACAGGGAAGGACACTGAAGCTTTCTTT
TRBJ1-2	.	TRBV7-9	few	CASSLAGTRFSGYTF	TGTGCCAGCAGCTTAGCTGGGACTCGCTTTAGCGGCTACACCTTC
TRBJ2-3	.	TRBV27	few	CASSLHASTDTQYF	TGTGCCAGCAGTTTACACGCTAGCACAGATACGCAGTATTTT
TRBJ2-2	.	TRBV12-3/TRBV12-4	many	CASSFDGTGELFF	TGTGCCAGCAGTTTTGACGGCACCGGGGAGCTGTTTTTT
TRBJ2-2	.	TRBV6-5	many	CASSYSYPNTGELFF	TGTGCCAGCAGTTACTCCTATCCGAACACCGGGGAGCTGTTTTTT
TRBJ2-3	.	TRBV4-1	.	CASSQDGIVTDTQYF	TGCGCCAGCAGCCAAGACGGGATAGTGACAGATACGCAGTATTTT
TRBJ2-3	.	TRBV29-1	few	CSGKTADTQYF	TGCAGCGGGAAGACCGCAGATACGCAGTATTTT
TRBJ2-3	TRBD1	TRBV11-2	few	CASSLVTGLGQTTDTQYF	TGTGCCAGCAGCTTAGTAACCGGATTGGGACAGACCACAGATACGCAGTATTTT
TRBJ2-5	TRBD2	TRBV20-1	few	CSAGTKKQETQYF	TGCAGTGCCGGGACTAAAAAACAAGAGACCCAGTACTTC
TRBJ2-7	.	TRBV4-2	few	CASSQFPTGDSYEQYF	TGTGCCAGCAGCCAATTCCCGACGGGGGACTCCTACGAGCAGTACTTC
TRBJ2-1	.	TRBV6-1	.	CASSEIVEVSPPYEQFF	TGTGCCAGCAGTGAAATCGTGGAAGTAAGCCCCCCGTATGAGCAGTTCTTC
TRBJ1-1	TRBD1	TRBV5-8	.	CATKTRGRGTEAFF	TGTGCCACCAAGACCAGGGGGCGCGGGACTGAAGCTTTCTTT
TRBJ2-5	TRBD2	TRBV7-2	.	CASSFQAARGGETQYF	TGTGCCAGCAGCTTTCAAGCGGCGCGGGGGGGAGAGACCCAGTACTTC
TRBJ2-5	.	TRBV10-3	many	CAISRGHQETQYF	TGTGCCATCAGCCGGGGACACCAAGAGACCCAGTACTTC
TRBJ2-1	TRBD2	TRBV20-1	few	CSASKLAGINEQFF	TGCAGTGCTAGTAAACTAGCGGGGATCAATGAGCAGTTCTTC
TRBJ2-3	.	TRBV20-1	.	CSAREWGTDTQYF	TGCAGTGCTAGAGAATGGGGCACAGATACGCAGTATTTT